The next 32 T cell receptor beta chains were all read from a single sample in a study of shared T cell receptors in the human thymus. The protocol was immunoSEQ multiplex PCR, while the TCRdb copy is restricted to in-frame clones and leaves out a portion. The sample has under 450,000 clones, more than 85% seen once. Source material: thymocytes. The receptors come from a human donor.

The V gene is TRBV6-1, the J gene TRBJ2-7, with D possibly TRBD1 on 7 matching bases. Trimming stripped 1 base from V and 0 bases from J, with 16 bases between. The CDR3 runs 17 residues. Germline lookup yields CDR1 MNHNS and CDR2 SASEGT. CDR3 in amino acids: CASSEERSGGSSYEQYF. CDR3 in DNA: TGTGCCAGCAGTGAAGAAAGGTCAGGGGGGAGCTCCTACGAGCAGTACTTC.

The chain couples TRBV5-1 to TRBJ2-1; D unclear. The CDR3 is 16 residues long. Germline V lookup: CDR1 SGHRS, CDR2 YFSETQ. V was clipped by 0 bases and J by 4 bases, with 14 bases between them. The CDR3 DNA follows: TGCGCCAGCAGCTTGGTTGCCAGCCGGCGATACAATGAGCAGTTCTTC. Protein product: CASSLVASRRYNEQFF.

V gene TRBV27 combines with J gene TRBJ1-2, with D hard to call. There are 17 residues in the CDR3. The germline V gene has CDR1 MNHEY and CDR2 SMNVEV (reference sequence). Trimming took off 3 bases at V and 8 bases at J, with 25 bases between the two ends. In DNA form, the CDR3 reads TGTGCCAGCAGTTTTCTCGGTGACGGGATTAAAAGATTGGGCTACACCTTC. Its translation is CASSFLGDGIKRLGYTF.

The chain is built from TRBV4-2 and TRBJ2-3; perhaps D is TRBD1 or TRBD2 (5 bases each). The V gene lost 1 base and the J gene lost 4 bases, with 18 bases spanning the gap. Germline values: CDR1 LGHNA, CDR2 YNFKEQ. This CDR3 has 17 residues. In DNA form, the CDR3 reads TGTGCCAGCAGCCAAGTGGGGCCGCGCTCCGGGGCAGATACGCAGTATTTT. The encoded protein is CASSQVGPRSGADTQYF.

This clone showed up just once. The J gene is TRBJ1-2, the V gene TRBV4-3; D ambiguous. The V and J ends lost 3 bases and 4 bases respectively, with 15 bases between them. CDR3 length equals 15 residues. Germline V gene lookup returns CDR1 LGHNA and CDR2 YSLEER. The CDR3 is CASSHYIEAAYGYTF. CDR3 in DNA: TGCGCCAGCAGCCATTACATAGAGGCAGCCTATGGCTACACCTTC.

The chain carries TRBV7-2 and TRBJ1-2; 8 positions agree with TRBD1. CDR1 and CDR2 (germline): SGHTA, FQGNSA. V shed 3 bases, J shed 7 bases, and the junction held 7 bases outside the gene matches. The CDR3 covers 14 residues. CDR3 DNA: TGTGCCAGCAGCTTGTGGACAGGGCCTGGTGGCTACACCTTC. Its protein is CASSLWTGPGGYTF. The full variable domain, its missing parts supplied by reference TRBV7-2 and TRBJ1-2, is GAGVSQSPSNKVTEKGKDVELRCDPISGHTALYWYRQSLGQGLEFLIYFQGNSAPDKSGLPSDRFSAERTGGSVSTLTIQRTQQEDSAVYLCASSLWTGPGGYTFGSGTRLTVV.

The chain has TRBV7-2 and TRBJ2-2; no reliable D call. This CDR3 has 12 residues. V lost 3 bases to trimming and J lost 3 bases, with 2 bases between them. Germline assignment: CDR1 SGHTA and CDR2 FQGNSA. DNA of the CDR3: TGTGCCAGCAGCTTTCACACCGGGGAGCTGTTTTTT. It translates to CASSFHTGELFF.

This clone was counted a single time. V and J are TRBV2 and TRBJ2-1, with D possibly being TRBD2 (5 bases). The V end lost 0 bases, the J end lost 0 bases, and 9 bases lay between the germline ends. CDR3 length: 16 residues. CDR1 SNHLY and CDR2 FYNNEI come from the germline V gene. The chain's CDR3 is CASSEARRSSYNEQFF. The CDR3 DNA is TGTGCCAGCAGTGAAGCGCGGAGGTCCTCCTACAATGAGCAGTTCTTC.

This chain joins TRBV2 and TRBJ2-3; 11 bases match TRBD2. The CDR3 totals 20 residues. V was pared by 1 base and J by 0 bases, with 12 bases of the junction left unmatched. Germline V gene data show CDR1 as SNHLY and CDR2 as FYNNEI. CDR3 nucleotides: TGTGCCAGCAGTGAAGTTGGGGGACTAGCGGACGTTACTAGCACAGATACGCAGTATTTT. The encoded protein is CASSEVGGLADVTSTDTQYF.

The CDR3: CASSCKREEGTDTQYF. The CDR3 bases are TGCGCCAGCAGCTGCAAGCGGGAGGAAGGAACAGATACGCAGTATTTT. This chain connects TRBV5-1 to TRBJ2-3; 9 bases are shared with TRBD2. The V segment lost 3 bases and the J segment 3 bases; nucleotides outside the gene matches: 8. The CDR3 spans 16 residues. Germline CDR1 is SGHRS and CDR2 is YFSETQ. Looking up the rest from reference TRBV5-1 and TRBJ2-3 gives the full variable domain: KAGVTQTPRYLIKTRGQQVTLSCSPISGHRSVSWYQQTPGQGLQFLFEYFSETQRNKGNFPGRFSGRQFSNSRSEMNVSTLELGDSALYLCASSCKREEGTDTQYFGPGTRLTVL.

The rearrangement uses TRBV27 and TRBJ2-3, with 8 bases identical to TRBD2. The ends lost 6 bases at V and 6 bases at J; junction bases unmatched: 17. The CDR3 runs 17 residues. CDR1 is MNHEY, CDR2 SMNVEV, per germline (reference sequence). The CDR3 bases are TGTGCCAGCAGCGGCTCCGAGGGACTAGGGTCGTCCGATACGCAGTATTTT. Translation: CASSGSEGLGSSDTQYF.

This chain connects TRBV5-1 to TRBJ2-7, with TRBD2 matching over 7 bases. CDR3 length: 16 amino acids. V shed 5 bases and J 4 bases; nucleotides not matched to a gene: 15. Germline CDR1 and CDR2: SGHRS and YFSETQ. CDR3 amino acids: CASRHYSGTENYEQYF. CDR3 nucleotide sequence: TGCGCCAGCAGGCACTACAGCGGGACGGAAAATTACGAGCAGTACTTC.

This chain uses TRBV27 with TRBJ2-3; the D gene could be TRBD1 or TRBD2 (5 bases each). Looked up from germline, CDR1 is MNHEY and CDR2 is SMNVEV (reference sequence). The CDR3 loop spans 15 amino acids. Trimming cost V 4 bases and J 4 bases, with 15 bases left between them. Written as DNA, the CDR3 is TGTGCCAGCAGTTCGCGGATGGGGGAGCCAGATACGCAGTATTTT. Amino acids: CASSSRMGEPDTQYF.

The rearrangement joins TRBV2 to TRBJ2-7; D might be TRBD1 (5 bases). Looked up from germline, CDR1 is SNHLY and CDR2 is FYNNEI. CDR3 length equals 15 residues. V lost 6 bases, J lost 2 bases, and 17 bases lay in between. In nucleotides, the CDR3 is TGTGCCAGCAGGAGTTTAACAGGTCCTCCCTACGAGCAGTACTTC. Translation: CASRSLTGPPYEQYF.

The rearrangement uses TRBV15 and TRBJ2-1; TRBD2 might be the D (5 bases). The V gene's germline CDR1 is LNHNV and CDR2 YYDKDF (reference sequence). Trimming removed 5 bases at V and 6 bases at J, with 14 bases between. This CDR3 is 14 amino acids long. The CDR3: CATSHPSFLNEQFF. The CDR3 DNA follows: TGTGCCACCAGCCACCCTAGCTTCCTCAATGAGCAGTTCTTC.

The rearrangement links TRBV5-4 to TRBJ2-1; tentatively, D is TRBD2 (6 bases). Germline V gives CDR1 SGHNT, CDR2 YYREEE (reference sequence). The CDR3 consists of 14 residues. Trimming removed 4 bases at V and 9 bases at J, with 17 bases between. CDR3 residues: CASSAGTFGCEQFF. As DNA, the CDR3 is TGTGCCAGCAGCGCCGGGACTTTCGGTTGTGAGCAGTTCTTC. Drawing the rest from reference TRBV5-4 and TRBJ2-1, the complete variable domain is ETGVTQSPTHLIKTRGQQVTLRCSSQSGHNTVSWYQQALGQGPQFIFQYYREEENGRGNFPPRFSGLQFPNYSSELNVNALELDDSALYLCASSAGTFGCEQFFGPGTRLTVL.

The rearrangement links TRBV28 to TRBJ2-3, with 9 positions matching TRBD1. J lost 2 bases, V lost 4 bases, and 7 bases had no gene match. This CDR3 contains 16 residues. Germline V gives CDR1 MDHEN, CDR2 SYDVKM. The CDR3 loop reads CASSSRTGASTDTQYF. The CDR3 DNA sequence: TGTGCCAGCAGTTCACGGACAGGGGCGTCCACAGATACGCAGTATTTT.

V gene TRBV11-2 combines with J gene TRBJ2-7, with TRBD2 matching over 8 bases. V was clipped by 3 bases and J by 4 bases; unmatched bases: 5. The germline V gene encodes CDR1 SGHAT and CDR2 FQNNGV. The CDR3 covers 14 residues. CDR3: CASSFTKREYEQYF. CDR3 DNA sequence: TGTGCCAGCAGCTTCACAAAGCGGGAGTACGAGCAGTACTTC. Full variable domain (outside the CDR3, taken from reference TRBV11-2 and TRBJ2-7): EAGVAQSPRYKIIEKRQSVAFWCNPISGHATLYWYQQILGQGPKLLIQFQNNGVVDDSQLPKDRFSAERLKGVDSTLKIQPAKLEDSAVYLCASSFTKREYEQYFGPGTRLTVT.

The chain couples TRBV18 to TRBJ2-5; D gene uncertain. The CDR3 has 12 residues. CDR1 KGHSH and CDR2 LQKENI come from the germline V gene. Trimming left V 3 bases short and J 5 bases short, with 7 bases between. The DNA for the CDR3 is TGTGCCAGCTCACCGGATCCCGAGACCCAGTACTTC. Amino acids: CASSPDPETQYF.

The genes are TRBV28 and TRBJ2-7; D unclear. There are 12 residues in the CDR3. V was cut by 2 bases and J by 2 bases, with 4 bases left in between. Germline loops: CDR1 MDHEN, CDR2 SYDVKM. DNA of the CDR3: TGTGCCAGCAGTTTACAGACCTACGAGCAGTACTTC. Translating gives CASSLQTYEQYF.

The chain couples TRBV5-6 to TRBJ2-3, with D maybe TRBD2 (5 bases). The CDR3 length is 14 residues. The ends were cut back, 2 bases at V and 2 bases at J, with 9 bases in the middle. The germline V gene has CDR1 SGHDT and CDR2 YYEEEE. The CDR3 region is CASSFSDSTDTQYF. For the CDR3, the DNA is TGTGCCAGCAGCTTCTCGGACTCCACAGATACGCAGTATTTT.

The rearrangement uses TRBV27 and TRBJ2-7, with TRBD1 matching over 8 bases. Germline-derived CDR1 and CDR2 are MNHEY and SMNVEV (reference sequence). Unmatched junction bases numbered 3, after V lost 4 bases and J lost 1 base. CDR3 length equals 14 residues. The CDR3 DNA reads TGTGCCAGCAGTTCCCGGACAGGGTCCTACGAGCAGTACTTC. Translating it yields CASSSRTGSYEQYF.

The rearrangement links TRBV10-3 to TRBJ2-7; TRBD2 might be the D (6 bases). Looked up from germline, CDR1 is ENHRY and CDR2 is SYGVKD. The CDR3 has 17 residues. V was pared by 7 bases and J by 5 bases, with 27 bases between. The CDR3 DNA is TGTGCCATCAAGCTTCCGACCTTCTGGGGGGAACGGGACGAGCAGTACTTC. This encodes CAIKLPTFWGERDEQYF.

This clone came up once. The chain couples TRBV7-9 to TRBJ1-2; D gene ambiguous. V lost 4 bases to trimming and J lost 6 bases, with 15 bases between them. Germline V gives CDR1 SEHNR, CDR2 FQNEAQ (reference sequence). This CDR3 has 14 amino acids. In DNA, the CDR3 is TGTGCCAGCAGCTCTATAGTCTTCACCCATGGCTACACCTTC. This translates into CASSSIVFTHGYTF.

This sequence joins TRBV28 and TRBJ1-2; D is ambiguous. The germline V and J ends were trimmed by 3 bases and 0 bases, with 11 bases remaining between them. Germline V gene lookup returns CDR1 MDHEN and CDR2 SYDVKM. This CDR3 is 15 amino acids long. For the CDR3, the DNA is TGTGCCAGCAGTTTGCGGAGACGGACTAACTATGGCTACACCTTC. As protein: CASSLRRRTNYGYTF.

The chain joins TRBV19 to TRBJ1-5; D may be TRBD1 (5 bases). This CDR3 region has 15 residues. CDR1 is LNHDA and CDR2 is SQIVND in the germline V gene (reference sequence). Trimming took off 4 bases at V and 2 bases at J, with 12 bases between the two ends. As DNA, the CDR3 is TGTGCCAGTAGTAAAGGGGATGGCGGCAATCAGCCCCAGCATTTT. Amino acid sequence: CASSKGDGGNQPQHF.

This clone was counted once. V and J are TRBV7-2 and TRBJ2-3; 11 bases are a match to TRBD2. V was clipped by 1 base and J by 0 bases; unmatched bases: 3. This CDR3 has 17 amino acids. The germline V gene encodes CDR1 SGHTA and CDR2 FQGNSA. DNA for the CDR3: TGTGCCAGCAGCTTAGGTAGCGGGAGGGCGAGCACAGATACGCAGTATTTT. Translated: CASSLGSGRASTDTQYF.

This chain joins TRBV20-1 and TRBJ2-2; D remains ambiguous. From germline, CDR1 is DFQATT and CDR2 SNEGSKA (reference sequence). The CDR3 totals 11 residues. V was pared by 3 bases and J by 6 bases, with 5 bases between. The CDR3 here is CSASSAGELFF. Written as DNA, the CDR3 is TGCAGTGCTAGTTCCGCCGGGGAGCTGTTTTTT.

This sequence joins TRBV2 and TRBJ1-2; D ambiguous. The CDR3 covers 18 residues. The germline V and J ends were trimmed by 9 bases and 0 bases, with 26 bases remaining between them. Per germline, CDR1 SNHLY and CDR2 FYNNEI. CDR3 bases: TGTGCCAGTCCTCGGATCAGACAACTCGAAGACCCTAACTATGGCTACACCTTC. This sequence encodes CASPRIRQLEDPNYGYTF.

V is TRBV11-2 and J is TRBJ2-5, with D perhaps matching TRBD1 (6 bases). The V gene lost 5 bases and the J gene lost 4 bases, with 20 bases spanning the gap. The CDR3 totals 16 residues. Germline lookup yields CDR1 SGHAT and CDR2 FQNNGV. This CDR3 is CASSRRPGTWIETQYF. The DNA of the CDR3 is TGTGCCAGCAGCCGCCGCCCCGGGACATGGATAGAGACCCAGTACTTC.

The genes are TRBV4-2 and TRBJ2-1, with TRBD2 as a possible D gene (6 bases). The V and J ends lost 4 bases and 0 bases respectively, with 22 bases between them. This CDR3 has 19 amino acids. From germline, CDR1 is LGHNA and CDR2 YNFKEQ. CDR3 sequence (DNA): TGTGCCAGCAGCCGGCGAATTACTAGCCCTCAGAGCTCCTACAATGAGCAGTTCTTC. This sequence encodes CASSRRITSPQSSYNEQFF.

V and J are TRBV28 and TRBJ1-4, with TRBD1 identical over 7 bases. From germline, CDR1 is MDHEN and CDR2 SYDVKM. This CDR3 has 19 amino acids. V trimming: 5 bases; J trimming: 1 base; junction bases outside the gene matches: 16. The CDR3 bases are TGTGCCAGCAGTCGCATCCCGTTCCTCAGGGGGAGAACTAATGAAAAACTGTTTTTT. Its protein product is CASSRIPFLRGRTNEKLFF.